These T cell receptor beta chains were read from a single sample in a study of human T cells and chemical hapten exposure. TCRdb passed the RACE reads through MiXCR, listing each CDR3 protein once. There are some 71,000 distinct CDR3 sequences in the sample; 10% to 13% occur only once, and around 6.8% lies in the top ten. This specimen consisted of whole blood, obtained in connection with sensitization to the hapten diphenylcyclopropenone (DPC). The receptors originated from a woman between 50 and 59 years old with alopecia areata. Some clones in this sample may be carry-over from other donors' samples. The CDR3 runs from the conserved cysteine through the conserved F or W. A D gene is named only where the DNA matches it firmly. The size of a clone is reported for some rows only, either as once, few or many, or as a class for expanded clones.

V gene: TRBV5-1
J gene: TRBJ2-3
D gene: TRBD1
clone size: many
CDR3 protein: CASRSHRGDTDTQYF
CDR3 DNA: TGCGCCAGCAGATCTCACAGGGGCGACACAGATACGCAGTATTTT

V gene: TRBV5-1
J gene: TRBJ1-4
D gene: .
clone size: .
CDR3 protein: CASRLEDEKLFF
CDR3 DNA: TGCGCCAGCAGGCTGGAGGATGAAAAACTGTTTTTT

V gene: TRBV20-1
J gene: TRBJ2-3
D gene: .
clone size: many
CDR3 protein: CSSRGWYTDTQYF
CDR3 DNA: TGCAGTTCACGTGGGTGGTACACAGATACGCAGTATTTT

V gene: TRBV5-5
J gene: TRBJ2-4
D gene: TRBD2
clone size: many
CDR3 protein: CASILVLAGGPAKNIQYF
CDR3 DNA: TGTGCCAGCATCCTCGTACTAGCGGGAGGGCCGGCCAAAAACATTCAGTACTTC

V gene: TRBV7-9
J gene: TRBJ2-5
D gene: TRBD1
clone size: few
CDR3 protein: CASSLGTGRETQYF
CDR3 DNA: TGTGCCAGCAGCTTAGGGACAGGGAGGGAGACCCAGTACTTC

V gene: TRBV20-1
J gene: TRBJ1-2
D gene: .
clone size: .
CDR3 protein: CSASGVDYGYTF
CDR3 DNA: TGCAGTGCGTCAGGGGTAGACTATGGCTACACCTTC

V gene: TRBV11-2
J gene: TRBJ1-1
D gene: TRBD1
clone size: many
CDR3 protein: CASSLPTGATEAFF
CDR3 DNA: TGTGCCAGCAGCTTACCTACAGGGGCCACTGAAGCTTTCTTT

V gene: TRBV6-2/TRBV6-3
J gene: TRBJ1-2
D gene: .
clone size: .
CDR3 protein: CASSYVSGSQAGYTF
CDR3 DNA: TGTGCCAGCAGTTACGTCTCAGGGTCCCAGGCTGGCTACACCTTC

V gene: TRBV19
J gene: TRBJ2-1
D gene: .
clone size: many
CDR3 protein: CASSIRAAPYNEQFF
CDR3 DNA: TGTGCCAGTAGTATCCGGGCGGCCCCCTACAATGAGCAGTTCTTC

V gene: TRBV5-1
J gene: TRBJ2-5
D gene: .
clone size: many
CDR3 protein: CASSLVQGRGETQYF
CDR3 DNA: TGCGCCAGCAGCTTGGTGCAGGGCCGGGGAGAGACCCAGTACTTC

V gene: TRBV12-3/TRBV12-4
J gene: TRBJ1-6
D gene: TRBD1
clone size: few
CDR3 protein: CASSFLPGQNNSPLHF
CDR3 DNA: TGTGCCAGCAGTTTCCTTCCGGGACAGAATAATTCACCCCTCCACTTT

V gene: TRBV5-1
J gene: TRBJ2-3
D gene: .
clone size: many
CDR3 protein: CASSLLPLAADTQYF
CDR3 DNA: TGCGCCAGCAGCTTGCTCCCTCTTGCGGCAGATACGCAGTATTTT

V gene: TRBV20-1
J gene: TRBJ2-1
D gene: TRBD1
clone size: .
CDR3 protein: CSASVGQGDNEQFF
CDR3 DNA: TGCAGTGCTAGTGTTGGACAGGGGGACAATGAGCAGTTCTTC

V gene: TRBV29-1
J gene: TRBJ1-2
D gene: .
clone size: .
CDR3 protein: CSVSPVVNYGYTF
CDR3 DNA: TGCAGCGTTTCCCCAGTGGTTAACTATGGCTACACCTTC

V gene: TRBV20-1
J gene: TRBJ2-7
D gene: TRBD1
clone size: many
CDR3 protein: CSAPGTGGAEEQYF
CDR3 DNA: TGCAGTGCTCCCGGGACAGGGGGCGCGGAGGAGCAGTACTTC

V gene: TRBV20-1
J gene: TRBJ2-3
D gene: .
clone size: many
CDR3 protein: CSAGSGRRDTQYF
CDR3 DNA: TGCAGTGCTGGCTCGGGGCGGAGAGATACGCAGTATTTT

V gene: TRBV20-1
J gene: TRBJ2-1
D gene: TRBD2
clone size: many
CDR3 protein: CSATSRTSGRGPSYNERQFF
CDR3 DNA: TGCAGTGCTACCTCCCGGACTAGCGGGAGGGGACCCTCCTACAATGAGCGGCAGTTCTTC

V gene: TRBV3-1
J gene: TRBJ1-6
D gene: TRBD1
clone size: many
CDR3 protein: CASSHTDRGSYNSPLHF
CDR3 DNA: TGTGCCAGCAGCCATACGGACAGGGGCTCCTATAATTCACCCCTCCACTTT

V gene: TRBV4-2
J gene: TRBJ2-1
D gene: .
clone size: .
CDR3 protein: CASGEYEQFF
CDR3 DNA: TGTGCCAGCGGAGAGTATGAGCAGTTCTTC

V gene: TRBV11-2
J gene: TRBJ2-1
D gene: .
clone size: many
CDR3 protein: CASSLRSDSYNEQFF
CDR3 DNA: TGTGCCAGCAGCTTAAGGTCCGATTCCTACAATGAGCAGTTCTTC